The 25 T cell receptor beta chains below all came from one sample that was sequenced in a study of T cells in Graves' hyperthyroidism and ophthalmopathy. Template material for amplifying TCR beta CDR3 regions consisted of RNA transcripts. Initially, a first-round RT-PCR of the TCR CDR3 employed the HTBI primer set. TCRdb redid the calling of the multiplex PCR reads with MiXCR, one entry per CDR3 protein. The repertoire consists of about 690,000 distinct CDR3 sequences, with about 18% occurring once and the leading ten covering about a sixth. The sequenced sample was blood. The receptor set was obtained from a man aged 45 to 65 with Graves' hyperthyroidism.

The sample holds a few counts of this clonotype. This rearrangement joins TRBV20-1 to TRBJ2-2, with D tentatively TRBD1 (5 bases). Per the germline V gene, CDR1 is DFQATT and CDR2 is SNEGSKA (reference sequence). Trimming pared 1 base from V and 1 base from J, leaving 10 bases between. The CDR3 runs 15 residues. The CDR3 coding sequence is TGCAGTGCTAGAGGTCGACAGCTGAACACCGGGGAGCTGTTTTTT. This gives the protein CSARGRQLNTGELFF.

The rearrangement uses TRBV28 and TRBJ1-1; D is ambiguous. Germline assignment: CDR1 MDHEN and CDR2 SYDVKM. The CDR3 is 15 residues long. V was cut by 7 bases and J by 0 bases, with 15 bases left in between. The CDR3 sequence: CASTDTSLMNTEAFF. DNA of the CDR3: TGTGCCAGCACCGACACTTCCCTCATGAACACTGAAGCTTTCTTT.

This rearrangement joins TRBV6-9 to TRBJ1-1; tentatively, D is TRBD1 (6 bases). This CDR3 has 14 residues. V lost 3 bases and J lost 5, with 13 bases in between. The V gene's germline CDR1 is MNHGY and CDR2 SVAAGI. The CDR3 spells CASSYVRGVTEAFF. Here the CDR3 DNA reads TGTGCCAGCAGTTACGTGAGGGGGGTGACTGAAGCTTTCTTT.

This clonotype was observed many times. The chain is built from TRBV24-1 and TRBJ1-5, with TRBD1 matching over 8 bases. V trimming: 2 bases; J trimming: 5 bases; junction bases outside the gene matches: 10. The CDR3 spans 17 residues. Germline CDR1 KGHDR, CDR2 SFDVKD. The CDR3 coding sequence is TGTGCCACCAGTGATTCCGGGGGTCAGGGGGCACATCAGCCCCAGCATTTT. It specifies CATSDSGGQGAHQPQHF.

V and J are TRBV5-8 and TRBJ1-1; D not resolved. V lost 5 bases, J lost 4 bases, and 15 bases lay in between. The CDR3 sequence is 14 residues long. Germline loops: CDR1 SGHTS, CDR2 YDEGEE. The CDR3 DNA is TGTGCCAGCAGTGTAACGGCGGAGGGCACTGAAGCTTTCTTT. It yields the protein CASSVTAEGTEAFF.

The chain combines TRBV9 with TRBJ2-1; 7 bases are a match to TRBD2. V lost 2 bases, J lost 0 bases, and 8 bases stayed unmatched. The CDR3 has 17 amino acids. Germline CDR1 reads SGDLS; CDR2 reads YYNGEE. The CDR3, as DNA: TGTGCCAGCAGCGTGTCTAGCGGAAGGAGCTCCTACAATGAGCAGTTCTTC. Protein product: CASSVSSGRSSYNEQFF.

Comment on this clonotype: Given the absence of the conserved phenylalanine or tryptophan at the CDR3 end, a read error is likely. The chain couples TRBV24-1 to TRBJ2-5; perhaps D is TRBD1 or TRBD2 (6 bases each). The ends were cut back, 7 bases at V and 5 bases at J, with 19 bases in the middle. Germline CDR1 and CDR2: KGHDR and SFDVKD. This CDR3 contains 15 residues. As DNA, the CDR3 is TGTGCCACCAGGAGCTCGGGGGCCAAAGGGGAGACCCAGTACCTC. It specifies CATRSSGAKGETQYL.

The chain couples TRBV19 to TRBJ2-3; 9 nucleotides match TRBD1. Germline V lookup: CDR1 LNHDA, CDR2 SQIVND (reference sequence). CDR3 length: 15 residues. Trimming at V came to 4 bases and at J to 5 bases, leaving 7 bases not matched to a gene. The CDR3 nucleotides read TGTGCCAGTAGTACCGTCCCGGGACAGGGAGATACGCAGTATTTT. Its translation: CASSTVPGQGDTQYF.

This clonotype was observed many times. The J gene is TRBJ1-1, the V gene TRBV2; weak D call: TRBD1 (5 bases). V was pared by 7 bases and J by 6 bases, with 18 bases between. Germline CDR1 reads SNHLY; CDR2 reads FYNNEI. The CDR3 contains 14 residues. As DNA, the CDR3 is TGTGCCAGCATATACCAGCGCGGGGGAGCTGAAGCTTTCTTT. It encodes CASIYQRGGAEAFF.

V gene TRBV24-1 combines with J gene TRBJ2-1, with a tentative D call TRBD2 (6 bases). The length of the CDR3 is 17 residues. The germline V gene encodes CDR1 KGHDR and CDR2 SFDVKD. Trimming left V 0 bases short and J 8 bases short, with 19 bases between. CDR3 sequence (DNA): TGTGCCACCAGTGATTTGCCCGTCGGGGGAGCTTTGGATGAGCAGTTCTTC. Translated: CATSDLPVGGALDEQFF.

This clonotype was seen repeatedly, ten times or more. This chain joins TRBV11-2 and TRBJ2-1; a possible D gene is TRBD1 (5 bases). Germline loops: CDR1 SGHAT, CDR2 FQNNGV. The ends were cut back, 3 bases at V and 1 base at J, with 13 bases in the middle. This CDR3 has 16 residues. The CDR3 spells CASSLVKGLSYNEQFF. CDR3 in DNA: TGTGCCAGCAGCTTGGTCAAGGGGCTTTCCTACAATGAGCAGTTCTTC.

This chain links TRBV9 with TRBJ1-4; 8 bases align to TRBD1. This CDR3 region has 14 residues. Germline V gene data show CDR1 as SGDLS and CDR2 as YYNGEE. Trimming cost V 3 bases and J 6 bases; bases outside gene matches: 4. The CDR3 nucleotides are TGTGCCAGCAGCGCAGGGGGCGGGGATGAAAAACTGTTTTTT. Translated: CASSAGGGDEKLFF.

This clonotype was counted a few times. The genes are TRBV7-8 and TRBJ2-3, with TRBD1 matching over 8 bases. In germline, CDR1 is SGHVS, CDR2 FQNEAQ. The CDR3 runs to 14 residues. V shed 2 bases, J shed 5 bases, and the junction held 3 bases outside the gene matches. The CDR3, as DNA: TGTGCCAGCAGCTTAAGGACAGGGCTAGATACGCAGTATTTT. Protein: CASSLRTGLDTQYF.

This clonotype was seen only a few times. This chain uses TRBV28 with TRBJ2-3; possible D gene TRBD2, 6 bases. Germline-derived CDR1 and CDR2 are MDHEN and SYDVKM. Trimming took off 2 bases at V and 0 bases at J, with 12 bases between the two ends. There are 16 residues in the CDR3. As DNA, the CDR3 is TGTGCCAGCAGTTTAAGGCTGAGCGGGAGCACAGATACGCAGTATTTT. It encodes CASSLRLSGSTDTQYF.

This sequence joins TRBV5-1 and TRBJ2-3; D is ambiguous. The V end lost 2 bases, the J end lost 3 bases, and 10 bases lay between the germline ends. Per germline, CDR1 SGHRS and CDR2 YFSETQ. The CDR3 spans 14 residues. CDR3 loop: CASSFLGVTDTQYF. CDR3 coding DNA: TGCGCCAGCAGCTTCTTAGGAGTGACAGATACGCAGTATTTT.

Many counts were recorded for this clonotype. CDR3 nucleotide sequence: TGCAGTGCTAGGACTTATCTAGCGGGAGGGCCGGGCACAGATACGCAGTATTTT. Translated, it gives CSARTYLAGGPGTDTQYF. The genes are TRBV20-1 and TRBJ2-3, with 12 bases that match TRBD2. V shed 3 bases and J 1 base; nucleotides not matched to a gene: 11. The V gene's germline CDR1 is DFQATT and CDR2 SNEGSKA (reference sequence). The CDR3 contains 18 residues.

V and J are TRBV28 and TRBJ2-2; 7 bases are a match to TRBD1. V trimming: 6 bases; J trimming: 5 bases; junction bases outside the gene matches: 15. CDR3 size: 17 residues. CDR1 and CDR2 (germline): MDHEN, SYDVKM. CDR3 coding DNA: TGTGCCAGCAGCCAGGAAGGGGTACGACAGGGAACCGGGGAGCTGTTTTTT. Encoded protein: CASSQEGVRQGTGELFF.

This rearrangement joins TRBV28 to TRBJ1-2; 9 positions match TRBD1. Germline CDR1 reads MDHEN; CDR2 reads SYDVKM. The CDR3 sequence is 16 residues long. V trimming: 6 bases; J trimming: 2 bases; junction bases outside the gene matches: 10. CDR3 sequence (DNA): TGTGCCAGCAGCAGTTCCGGGACAGGGAGCAACTATGGCTACACCTTC. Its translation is CASSSSGTGSNYGYTF.

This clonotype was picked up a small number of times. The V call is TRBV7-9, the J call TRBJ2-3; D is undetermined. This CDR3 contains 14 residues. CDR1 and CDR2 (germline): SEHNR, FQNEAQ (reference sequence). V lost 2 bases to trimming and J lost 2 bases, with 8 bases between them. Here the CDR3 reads CASSLWGPTDTQYF. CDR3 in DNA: TGTGCCAGCAGCTTATGGGGTCCCACAGATACGCAGTATTTT. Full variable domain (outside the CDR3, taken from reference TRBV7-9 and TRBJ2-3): DTGVSQNPRHKITKRGQNVTFRCDPISEHNRLYWYRQTLGQGPEFLTYFQNEAQLEKSRLLSDRFSAERPKGSFSTLEIQRTEQGDSAMYLCASSLWGPTDTQYFGPGTRLTVL.

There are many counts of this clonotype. This CDR3 reads CASSLVQLKGINEQYF. For the CDR3, the DNA is TGTGCCAGCAGCTTAGTTCAGCTCAAGGGGATCAACGAGCAGTACTTC. The chain links TRBV11-1 to TRBJ2-7; TRBD1 is a possible D gene (5 bases). Germline V CDR1 and CDR2: SGHAT, FQDESV (reference sequence). This CDR3 is 16 amino acids long. The V and J ends lost 1 base and 5 bases respectively, with 18 bases between them.

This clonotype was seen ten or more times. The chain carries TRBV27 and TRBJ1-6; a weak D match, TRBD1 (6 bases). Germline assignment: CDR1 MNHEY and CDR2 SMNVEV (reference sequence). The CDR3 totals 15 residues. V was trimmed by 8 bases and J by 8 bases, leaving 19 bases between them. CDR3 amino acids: CASRRGAGRDSPLHF. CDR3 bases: TGTGCCAGCCGAAGGGGGGCAGGGAGGGATTCACCCCTCCACTTT.

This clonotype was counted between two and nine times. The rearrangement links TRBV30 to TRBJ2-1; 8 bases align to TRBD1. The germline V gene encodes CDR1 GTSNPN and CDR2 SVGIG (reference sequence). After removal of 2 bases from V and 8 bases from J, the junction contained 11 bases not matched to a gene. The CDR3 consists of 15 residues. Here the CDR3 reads CAWSSNKPRGHEQFF. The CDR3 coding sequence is TGTGCCTGGAGTAGCAACAAACCCAGGGGGCATGAGCAGTTCTTC.

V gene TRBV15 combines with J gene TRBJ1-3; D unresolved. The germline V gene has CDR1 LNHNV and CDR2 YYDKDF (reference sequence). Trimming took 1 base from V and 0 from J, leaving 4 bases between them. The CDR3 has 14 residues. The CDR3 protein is CATSRVYSGNTIYF. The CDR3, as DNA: TGTGCCACCAGCAGAGTGTACTCTGGAAACACCATATATTTT.

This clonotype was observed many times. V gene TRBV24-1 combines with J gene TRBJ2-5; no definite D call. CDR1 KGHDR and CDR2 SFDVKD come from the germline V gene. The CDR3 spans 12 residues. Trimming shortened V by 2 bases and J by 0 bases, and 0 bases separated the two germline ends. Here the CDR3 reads CATSDYQETQYF. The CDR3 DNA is TGTGCCACCAGTGATTACCAAGAGACCCAGTACTTC.

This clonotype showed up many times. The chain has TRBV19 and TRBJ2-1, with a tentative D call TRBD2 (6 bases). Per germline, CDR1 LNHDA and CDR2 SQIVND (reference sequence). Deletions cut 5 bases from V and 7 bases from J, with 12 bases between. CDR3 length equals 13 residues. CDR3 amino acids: CASSGGLQNEQFF. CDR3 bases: TGTGCCAGTAGTGGGGGACTTCAAAATGAGCAGTTCTTC.